This record concerns one TCR beta chain sequence. The germline V gene encodes CDR1 SGHRS and CDR2 YFSETQ. Trimming stripped 1 base from V and 5 bases from J, with 10 bases between. CDR3 length equals 14 residues. Generated by immunoSEQ multiplex PCR, the TCRdb table keeps only in-frame clones and is missing some. The table records 120,000 or so clones, around two thirds of them present only once. The data are from a study of blood T cell repertoires in COVID-19. Study-wide background: From T cells, B-cell-depleted T cells, or PBMCs came the material, which was cDNA or gDNA.

The TCR originated in a woman in her seventies with acute or convalescent COVID-19. The rearrangement uses TRBV5-1 and TRBJ2-1, with D perhaps matching TRBD2 (6 bases). The specimen was peripheral blood. The CDR3 loop reads CASSLLTSNNEQFF. The CDR3 DNA sequence: TGCGCCAGCAGCTTGTTGACTAGTAACAATGAGCAGTTCTTC.